The clone carrying this T cell receptor beta chain was seen more than once but under ten times. This sample is drawn from a study of cytomegalovirus exposure and HLA in healthy donors. The primer mix had 60 Vbeta and 13 Jbeta primers. The method was immunoSEQ multiplex PCR; TCRdb's version includes in-frame clones alone and lacks a portion of them. The profile covers about 130,000 clones, with 70% to 80% appearing a single time and around 2% taken by the ten largest. This CDR3 has 17 residues. V lost 1 base to trimming and J lost 4 bases; unmatched junction nucleotides: 11. Looked up from germline, CDR1 is SGHAT and CDR2 is FQNNGV.

The sample taken for sequencing was PBMCs. J is TRBJ2-5 and V is TRBV11-2; 8 bases map to TRBD2. This TCR came from a man in his thirties or forties in good health and CMV-seronegative. The CDR3 coding sequence is TGTGCCAGCAGCTTAGGGCTTAGCGGGAATGGTCCAGAGACCCAGTACTTC. Its translation is CASSLGLSGNGPETQYF.